What follows are 18 T cell receptor beta chains derived from one specimen sequenced in a study of T cells in Graves' hyperthyroidism and ophthalmopathy. RNA transcripts served as the template for amplifying TCR beta CDR3 regions. TCR CDR3 underwent first-round RT-PCR with the HTBI primer set. From the multiplex PCR reads, TCRdb called clonotypes with MiXCR, one entry per CDR3 protein. The top ten clones hold 34% of a sample with around 690,000 distinct CDR3 sequences, 20% of them seen once. Material for sequencing was blood. These receptors all come from a man aged 30 to 45 with Graves' ophthalmopathy.

This chain joins TRBV19 and TRBJ2-7; TRBD1 matches 7 bases. The germline CDR1 and CDR2 sequences are LNHDA and SQIVND (reference sequence). The CDR3 extends over 15 amino acids. Trimming took 3 bases from V and 2 from J; bases not matched to a gene: 7. Here the CDR3 DNA reads TGTGCCAGTAGTATTACGGACAGGCCTCCCTACGAGCAGTACTTC. Protein sequence: CASSITDRPPYEQYF. The full variable domain, in which reference TRBV19 and TRBJ2-7 provide the parts outside the CDR3, is DGGITQSPKYLFRKEGQNVTLSCEQNLNHDAMYWYRQDPGQGLRLIYYSQIVNDFQKGDIAEGYSVSREKKESFPLTVTSAQKNPTAFYLCASSITDRPPYEQYFGPGTRLTVT.

This sequence joins TRBV9 and TRBJ1-1; no definite D call. The germline V gene encodes CDR1 SGDLS and CDR2 YYNGEE. Trimming took off 3 bases at V and 7 bases at J, with 13 bases between the two ends. This CDR3 spans 13 amino acids. The CDR3 here is CASSDSSTGEAFF. For the CDR3, the DNA is TGTGCCAGCAGCGACTCTTCCACGGGTGAAGCTTTCTTT.

The chain has TRBV27 and TRBJ1-1; 8 bases fit TRBD1. V shed 4 bases and J 0 bases; nucleotides not matched to a gene: 16. The CDR3 runs to 19 residues. Germline CDR1 and CDR2: MNHEY and SMNVEV (reference sequence). The CDR3 sequence is CASSSGQATRHFMNTEAFF. CDR3 in DNA: TGTGCCAGCAGTTCGGGACAGGCGACCAGACACTTTATGAACACTGAAGCTTTCTTT.

This chain links TRBV6-2 or TRBV6-3 with TRBJ1-5, with 7 bases matching TRBD1. V shed 5 bases and J 7 bases; nucleotides not matched to a gene: 2. The CDR3 has 12 residues. Per germline, CDR1 MNHEY and CDR2 SVGEGT. In DNA form, the CDR3 reads TGTGCCAGCAGTACAGGGGTCCAGCCCCAGCATTTT. This gives the protein CASSTGVQPQHF.

The chain is built from TRBV2 and TRBJ2-2; 8 positions match TRBD1. Looked up from germline, CDR1 is SNHLY and CDR2 is FYNNEI. The CDR3 contains 16 residues. After removal of 1 base from V and 8 bases from J, the junction contained 9 bases not matched to a gene. The CDR3 bases are TGTGCCAGCAGTGAAGTGGGACAGGAATTGGCAGGGGAGCTGTTTTTT. This encodes CASSEVGQELAGELFF.

This chain connects TRBV28 to TRBJ2-5; TRBD1 is a possible D gene (5 bases). V was trimmed by 7 bases and J by 4 bases, leaving 16 bases between them. CDR1 is MDHEN and CDR2 is SYDVKM in the germline V gene. The CDR3 is 14 amino acids. The CDR3 loop is CASTSLTTGETQYF. The CDR3 DNA follows: TGTGCCAGCACCTCGCTTACAACAGGAGAGACCCAGTACTTC.

There are many counts of this clonotype. V and J are TRBV27 and TRBJ2-3, with 10 bases matching TRBD2. Losses at the gene ends were 2 bases for V and 1 base for J; bases not matched to a gene: 3. The CDR3 consists of 16 residues. CDR1 MNHEY and CDR2 SMNVEV come from the germline V gene (reference sequence). CDR3: CASSLLGTSGTDTQYF. In nucleotides, the CDR3 is TGTGCCAGCAGTTTACTCGGGACTAGCGGCACAGATACGCAGTATTTT.

In its sample, this clonotype was seen a few times. This chain joins TRBV4-3 and TRBJ2-3; TRBD2 matches at 8 bases. The CDR3 is 16 amino acids. CDR1 and CDR2 from the germline V gene are LGHNA and YSLEER. With 4 bases clipped from V and 0 bases from J, the junction kept 6 bases outside the gene matches. This CDR3 is CASSPSGQTSTDTQYF. The CDR3, as DNA: TGCGCCAGCAGCCCTAGCGGGCAAACAAGCACAGATACGCAGTATTTT.

This clonotype was counted a few times. The chain couples TRBV20-1 to TRBJ2-7; 11 positions match TRBD2. The CDR3 covers 14 residues. Germline lookup yields CDR1 DFQATT and CDR2 SNEGSKA (reference sequence). The V gene end was trimmed by 3 bases and the J gene end by 0 bases; junction bases not matched to a gene: 1. CDR3 region: CSARGLAASYEQYF. CDR3 nucleotide sequence: TGCAGTGCTAGGGGACTAGCGGCCTCCTACGAGCAGTACTTC.

This clonotype has ten or more counts. J is TRBJ2-1 and V is TRBV12-3 or TRBV12-4; 7 nucleotides line up with TRBD1. The CDR3 contains 15 residues. Trimming at V came to 6 bases and at J to 4 bases, leaving 9 bases not matched to a gene. CDR3 DNA: TGTGCCAGCAGCGTCCGACAGGGTGTATACAATGAGCAGTTCTTC. Protein product: CASSVRQGVYNEQFF.

Many counts were recorded for this clonotype. The chain has TRBV2 and TRBJ2-7; D could derive from TRBD1 or TRBD2 (5 bases each). The CDR3 spans 15 residues. Trimming stripped 3 bases from V and 7 bases from J, with 19 bases between. The germline V gene has CDR1 SNHLY and CDR2 FYNNEI. The CDR3 coding sequence is TGTGCCAGCAGTGATCCGGACTTGAAAGGGGAAGAGCAGTACTTC. As protein: CASSDPDLKGEEQYF.

The sample holds a few counts of this clonotype. V usage is TRBV14 and J usage is TRBJ2-5, with 12 bases aligning to TRBD2. Germline V CDR1 and CDR2: SGHDN, FVKESK. V was pared by 2 bases and J by 4 bases, with 2 bases of the junction left unmatched. This CDR3 region has 15 residues. The CDR3 is CASSQRLAGAETQYF. Written as DNA, the CDR3 is TGTGCCAGCAGCCAAAGACTAGCGGGAGCAGAGACCCAGTACTTC.

The V and J genes are TRBV18 and TRBJ2-7; possible D gene TRBD1, 6 bases. The CDR3 length is 13 residues. The germline V gene encodes CDR1 KGHSH and CDR2 LQKENI. V lost 5 bases and J lost 0, with 8 bases in between. CDR3 DNA: TGTGCCAGCTCAAACAGGGACTCCTACGAGCAGTACTTC. Translation gives CASSNRDSYEQYF.

The chain combines TRBV25-1 with TRBJ1-3; 8 bases are shared with TRBD1. J was trimmed by 3 bases and V by 4 bases; bases with no gene match: 5. This CDR3 region has 15 residues. Looked up from germline, CDR1 is MGHDK and CDR2 is SYGVNS. CDR3 amino acids: CASSAQGAGGNTIYF. The CDR3 nucleotides read TGTGCCAGCAGTGCCCAGGGGGCGGGTGGAAACACCATATATTTT.

This chain connects TRBV6-1 to TRBJ1-6, with 7 nucleotides matching TRBD1. V was clipped by 5 bases and J by 6 bases; unmatched bases: 4. Germline loops: CDR1 MNHNS, CDR2 SASEGT. The CDR3 is 14 amino acids. The CDR3 DNA reads TGTGCCAGCAGTCCACAGGGGATTAATTCACCCCTCCACTTT. Translating gives CASSPQGINSPLHF.

This clonotype was detected many times. The chain recombines TRBV2 with TRBJ1-2; a possible D gene is TRBD1 (5 bases). CDR3 length: 12 residues. Germline values: CDR1 SNHLY, CDR2 FYNNEI. V was pared by 8 bases and J by 8 bases, with 15 bases between. The CDR3 is CASDPGVQGYTF. In DNA, the CDR3 is TGTGCCAGCGATCCGGGGGTTCAGGGCTACACCTTC.

This clonotype was counted a few times. The rearrangement joins TRBV5-1 to TRBJ2-1; D unclear. With 0 bases removed from V and 4 bases from J, the gap between germline ends came to 8 bases. Germline values: CDR1 SGHRS, CDR2 YFSETQ. The CDR3 sequence is 14 residues long. The CDR3 sequence: CASSLGDPYNEQFF. The DNA of the CDR3 is TGCGCCAGCAGCTTGGGCGACCCTTACAATGAGCAGTTCTTC.

This sequence joins TRBV15 and TRBJ2-7, with D possibly called TRBD1 or TRBD2 (5 bases each). V lost 7 bases and J lost 5, with 15 bases in between. Germline lookup yields CDR1 LNHNV and CDR2 YYDKDF (reference sequence). The CDR3 totals 13 residues. The CDR3 DNA sequence: TGTGCCACCAACAGGACCATCGGGGACGAGCAGTACTTC. It is translated as CATNRTIGDEQYF.